Sequencing of this T cell receptor beta chain was carried out in a study of blood T cell repertoires in COVID-19. Study overall: Samples taken during acute and convalescent COVID-19 were collected in the United States, Italy and Spain. Sample material is recorded as cDNA or gDNA derived from T cells, B-cell-depleted T cells, or PBMCs.

This clone was seen just once. Authors' data handling: Using reference gene primer amplification, nucleated cell counts were estimated. Measured with immunoSEQ multiplex PCR; TCRdb has only the in-frame clones, and not every one. V and J calls and clone size follow that table, whereas D and trimming were derived from the DNA. The sample consists of approximately 240,000 clones, approximately 80% of them appearing once. Germline V gene sequence: CDR1 SEHNR, CDR2 FQNEAQ (reference sequence). This CDR3 region has 14 residues. J lost 6 bases, V lost 3 bases, and 7 bases had no gene match. Sequenced material: peripheral blood. J is TRBJ2-5 and V is TRBV7-9; 7 bases align to TRBD1. The receptor was isolated from a woman in her sixties with active or convalescent COVID-19. The CDR3 sequence is CASSFDRVDKTQYF. CDR3 sequence (DNA): TGTGCCAGCAGCTTCGACAGGGTGGATAAGACCCAGTACTTC.